This T cell receptor (beta chain) was profiled in a study of blood T cell repertoires in COVID-19 (dated by TCRdb to about 2020). The study in broad terms: Samples from collaborators originated in the United States, Italy and Spain and spanned both the acute and convalescent phases of COVID-19. The prospective study material was composed of cDNA or gDNA derived from T cells, B-cell-depleted T cells, or PBMCs. Subjects who had been exposed to COVID-19, were actively infected with it, or had recovered from it provided the deeply sampled blood TCRbeta repertoires that made up the dataset. The repertoires were released in a freely available public database meant as a resource for research on the immune response to SARS-CoV-2. The samples were drawn from two sources: the first 160 participants of the ongoing ImmuneRACE study, and 1,200 or so subjects contributed by 6 global collaborators. A de-identified subject ID, COVID-19 status, age in years and sex were almost always included in the sample metadata. Where available, HLA class I and class II types were taken from metadata supplied by the sample provider and were not determined by assay-based typing.

Enrolling through a virtual design, the prospective study's participants ranged in age from roughly 18 to 89 years and lived across around 25 United States geographic areas. In the prospective study, cohorts were assigned on the basis of participant-reported clinical history obtained from a screening survey and a study questionnaire. Exposed participants had been in contact, within 2 weeks of entering the study, with a person who had a PCR-confirmed or clinician-diagnosed case of COVID-19. In the prospective study, whole blood, serum and a nasopharyngeal or oropharyngeal swab were collected from each participant by mobile phlebotomists. Prospective study participants could optionally give additional blood draws and questionnaires over an approximately two-month period. Before DNA extraction, blood samples from the prospective study were shipped at room temperature or frozen. Of note for this clone: Its binding antigen is unknown. Per-base quality was not reported, and no clone a single base away is much larger than it.

TCRbeta CDR3 regions were amplified from genomic DNA using the immunoSEQ Assay, a bias-controlled multiplex PCR. The paper's processing steps were these. Within the assay, amplification of reference gene primers was used to estimate how many nucleated cells each sample contained. To quantify the absolute abundance of each unique TCRbeta CDR3 rearrangement, sequence reads were collapsed and filtered. For each sample, productive Simpson clonality was calculated as the square root of Simpson's diversity index over productive rearrangements. Sourced from immuneACCESS, this table was stored by TCRdb with only in-frame sequences that have V and J called. A share of the clones is absent; for the studies checked, an unresolved V gene accounts for under half, and the remainder has no known explanation. D and trimming were read from the DNA, whereas the V and J calls and clone size are those reported in that table. Here the sample has more than 300,000 clones; roughly 90% occur a single time. About 4% of the sample rests with the top ten.

The germline V gene provides CDR1 MDHEN and CDR2 SYDVKM. The CDR3 spans 12 residues, from the cysteine through the phenylalanine. Only the CDR3 region is kept as DNA, spanning 36 bases read in frame from base 1. Clipping removes 5 bases from V and 7 bases from J, with 3 as the unmatched junction base count. Points the paper makes about the study in general: The amount of clinical and demographic metadata varied by source and participant and was provided uncurated.

The V and J segments used are TRBV28 and TRBJ1-2; 8 junctional bases match TRBD1. The sequenced sample was PBMCs or T cells enriched from blood (not recorded which). This clonotype was sampled from a woman aged 25 to 39 who had been exposed to COVID-19. The CDR3 amino acid sequence is: CASSLQGGGYTF. The base sequence is TGTGCCAGCAGTCTACAGGGGGGTGGCTACACCTTC.